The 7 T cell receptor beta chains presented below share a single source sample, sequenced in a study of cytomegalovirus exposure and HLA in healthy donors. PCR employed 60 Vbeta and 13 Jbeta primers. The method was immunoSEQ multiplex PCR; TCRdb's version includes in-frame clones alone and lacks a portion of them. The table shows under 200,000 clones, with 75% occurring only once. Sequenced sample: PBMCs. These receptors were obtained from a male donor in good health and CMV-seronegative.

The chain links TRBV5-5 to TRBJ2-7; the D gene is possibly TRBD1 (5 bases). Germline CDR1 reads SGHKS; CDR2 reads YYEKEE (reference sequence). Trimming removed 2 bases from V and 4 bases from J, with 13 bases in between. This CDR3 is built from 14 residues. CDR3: CASSFNRGSYEQYF. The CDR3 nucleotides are TGTGCCAGCAGCTTCAATAGGGGCAGTTACGAGCAGTACTTC.

DNA for the CDR3: TGCGCCAGCAGCCTTTCGGGGGGCGAACCCCAGCATTTT. Translating it yields CASSLSGGEPQHF. V and J are TRBV5-1 and TRBJ1-5, with D possibly TRBD1 on 6 matching bases. With 4 bases removed from V and 10 bases from J, the gap between germline ends came to 15 bases. This CDR3 spans 13 amino acids. CDR1 SGHRS and CDR2 YFSETQ come from the germline V gene.

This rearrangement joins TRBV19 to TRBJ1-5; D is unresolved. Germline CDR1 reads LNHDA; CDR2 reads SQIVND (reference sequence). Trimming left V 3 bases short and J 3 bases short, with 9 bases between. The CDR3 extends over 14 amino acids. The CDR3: CASSMRVSNQPQHF. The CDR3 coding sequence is TGTGCCAGTAGTATGCGGGTTTCCAATCAGCCCCAGCATTTT. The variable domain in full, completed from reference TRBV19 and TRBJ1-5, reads DGGITQSPKYLFRKEGQNVTLSCEQNLNHDAMYWYRQDPGQGLRLIYYSQIVNDFQKGDIAEGYSVSREKKESFPLTVTSAQKNPTAFYLCASSMRVSNQPQHFGDGTRLSIL.

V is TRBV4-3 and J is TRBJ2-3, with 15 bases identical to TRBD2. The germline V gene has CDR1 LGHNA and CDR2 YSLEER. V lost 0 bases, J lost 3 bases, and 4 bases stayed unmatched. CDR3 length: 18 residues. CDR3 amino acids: CASSQDGGLAGGTDTQYF. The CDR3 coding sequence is TGCGCCAGCAGCCAAGATGGCGGACTAGCGGGAGGGACAGATACGCAGTATTTT.

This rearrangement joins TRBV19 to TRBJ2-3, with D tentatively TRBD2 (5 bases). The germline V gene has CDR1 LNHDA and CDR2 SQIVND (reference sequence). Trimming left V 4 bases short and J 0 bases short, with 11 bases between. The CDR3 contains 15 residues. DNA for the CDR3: TGTGCCAGTAGTACGGACTTGTCTAGCACAGATACGCAGTATTTT. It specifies CASSTDLSSTDTQYF.

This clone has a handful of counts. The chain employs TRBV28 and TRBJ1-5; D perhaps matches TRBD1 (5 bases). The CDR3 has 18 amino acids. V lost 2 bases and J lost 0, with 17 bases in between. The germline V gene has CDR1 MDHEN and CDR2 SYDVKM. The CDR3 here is CASSLRGVMRDSNQPQHF. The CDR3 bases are TGTGCCAGCAGTTTAAGGGGTGTGATGCGAGATAGCAATCAGCCCCAGCATTTT.

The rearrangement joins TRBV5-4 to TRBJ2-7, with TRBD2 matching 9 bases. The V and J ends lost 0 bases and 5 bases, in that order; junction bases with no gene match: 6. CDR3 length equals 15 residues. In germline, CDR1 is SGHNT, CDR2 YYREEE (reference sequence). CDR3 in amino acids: CASSLGGAGGNEQYF. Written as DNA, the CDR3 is TGTGCCAGCAGCTTGGGGGGGGCGGGAGGGAACGAGCAGTACTTC.